These T cell receptor beta chains were read from a single sample in a study of blood T cell repertoires in COVID-19. Some clones are missing from TCRdb's copy, which holds only in-frame ones; the method was immunoSEQ multiplex PCR. The table includes 80,000 to 90,000 clones, roughly 90% detected once. The sequenced sample was peripheral blood. The source is a man older than 75 with active or convalescent COVID-19. Each CDR3 is given with its conserved first and last residue. D genes are given only for firm matches. Size is omitted from some rows. Given values are once, few, many or a class for expanded clones.

j_call	d_call	clone_size	v_call	cdr3_length	cdr3_nt	cdr3_aa
TRBJ2-7	NA	NA	TRBV7-2	15	TGTGCCAGCAGCTTCACAGGGTCGGGCTCCTACGAGCAGTACTTC	CASSFTGSGSYEQYF
TRBJ2-7	TRBD1	NA	TRBV5-4	14	TGTGCCAGCAGCGGGGGACAGGGGGCCGACGAGCAGTACTTC	CASSGGQGADEQYF
TRBJ2-2	NA	NA	TRBV9	13	TGTGCCAGCAGCGTAGACAGTTCCGGGGAGCTGTTTTTT	CASSVDSSGELFF
TRBJ2-1	NA	NA	TRBV11-3	14	TGTGCCAGCAGCCCAGCGGACTCCTACAATGAGCAGTTCTTC	CASSPADSYNEQFF
TRBJ2-2	NA	NA	TRBV5-1	15	TGCGCCAGCAGCCGGACCGGGACACCCACCGGGGAGCTGTTTTTT	CASSRTGTPTGELFF
TRBJ2-2	NA	NA	TRBV7-9	13	TGTGCCAGCAGCTTAGCGGGAGCCGGGGAGCTGTTTTTT	CASSLAGAGELFF
TRBJ1-1	TRBD1	NA	TRBV7-9	17	TGTGCCAGCCCCCCGGACAGGACTCTTCTAATGAACACTGAAGCTTTCTTT	CASPPDRTLLMNTEAFF
TRBJ2-2	NA	NA	TRBV19	14	TGTGCCAGTAGTATGAGTATATCCACCGGGGAGCTGTTTTTT	CASSMSISTGELFF
TRBJ1-2	TRBD1	NA	TRBV12-3/TRBV12-4	13	TGTGCCAGCAGTTTCGGCAGGGGGCATGGCTACACCTTC	CASSFGRGHGYTF
TRBJ2-1	TRBD2	NA	TRBV4-2	19	TGTGCCAGCAGCCAAGATTTGTCCCGGGGACTAGCGCTCTTGGGTGAGCAGTTCTTC	CASSQDLSRGLALLGEQFF
TRBJ2-1	TRBD1	NA	TRBV7-9	13	TGTGCCAGCAGGGGGGGACAGGACAATGAGCAGTTCTTC	CASRGGQDNEQFF
TRBJ2-2	NA	once	TRBV12-3/TRBV12-4	11	TGTGCCAGCAGTCAACTAGGGGAGCTGTTTTTT	CASSQLGELFF
TRBJ1-3	TRBD1	NA	TRBV2	14	TGTGCCAGCAGGGACAGGGGGCGAGGAAACACCATATATTTT	CASRDRGRGNTIYF
TRBJ2-3	TRBD2	NA	TRBV4-3	19	TGCGCCAGCAGCCAAGAGCTGTCGCTAGCGGGAGATCTCACAGATACGCAGTATTTT	CASSQELSLAGDLTDTQYF
TRBJ2-2	TRBD2	NA	TRBV7-3	15	TGTGCCAGCAGCTCTGGGGCTAGCGGAACCGGGGAGCTGTTTTTT	CASSSGASGTGELFF
TRBJ2-2	NA	NA	TRBV9	14	TGTGCCAGCAGCGCCGCAGGGGCAGGAGGGGAGCTGTTTTTT	CASSAAGAGGELFF
TRBJ2-2	NA	NA	TRBV30	14	TGTGCCTGGAGTGTAACCAGATACACCGGGGAGCTGTTTTTT	CAWSVTRYTGELFF
TRBJ2-3	TRBD2	NA	TRBV9	15	TGTGCCAGCAACTTTGGACTAGCGGGAGCAGATACGCAGTATTTT	CASNFGLAGADTQYF
TRBJ2-3	TRBD2	NA	TRBV3-1/TRBV3-2	16	TGTGCCAGCAGCCAATCAGCTAGCGGCCAGGGCGATACGCAGTATTTT	CASSQSASGQGDTQYF
TRBJ2-2	TRBD1	once	TRBV5-8	17	TGTGCCAGCAGAACATATAAAAGACAGGGGGGCACCGGGGAGCTGTTTTTT	CASRTYKRQGGTGELFF
TRBJ2-1	TRBD2	NA	TRBV6-6	15	TGTGCCAGCGAGAGGAGCACTAGCGGAAGCAATGAGCAGTTCTTC	CASERSTSGSNEQFF
TRBJ2-7	NA	NA	TRBV9	16	TGTGCCAGCGGAGTTGGGCCCTACGGGACTCGCTACGAGCAGTACTTC	CASGVGPYGTRYEQYF
TRBJ2-3	TRBD1	NA	TRBV5-1	14	TGCGCCAGCAGGCAGGGGACAGGGGCAGATACGCAGTATTTT	CASRQGTGADTQYF
TRBJ2-7	TRBD2	NA	TRBV19	14	TGTGCCAGCTCAACTAGCGGAGCCTCCTACGAGCAGTACTTC	CASSTSGASYEQYF
TRBJ1-4	NA	NA	TRBV4-3	16	TGCGCCAGCAGCCAGGGGGAGGATGCGACTAATGAAAAACTGTTTTTT	CASSQGEDATNEKLFF
TRBJ2-1	TRBD1	NA	TRBV24-1	13	TGTGCCACCATGACAGGGAATACCAATGAGCAGTTCTTC	CATMTGNTNEQFF
TRBJ1-1	NA	NA	TRBV18	13	TGTGCCAGCTCCCGGGGGGGGACCACTGAAGCTTTCTTT	CASSRGGTTEAFF
TRBJ2-3	TRBD2	NA	TRBV3-1/TRBV3-2	18	TGTGCCAGCAGCCAAGGTTCCCTAGCGGGATTTAGCACAGATACGCAGTATTTT	CASSQGSLAGFSTDTQYF
TRBJ2-2	TRBD1	NA	TRBV4-3	17	TGCGCCAGCAGCCAAGATCAGGGACAGGGAGCGACCGGGGAGCTGTTTTTT	CASSQDQGQGATGELFF
TRBJ1-5	NA	few	TRBV30	13	TGTGCCTGGAGTGGACAGCTCAATCAGCCCCAGCATTTT	CAWSGQLNQPQHF
TRBJ1-5	TRBD1	NA	TRBV6-2/TRBV6-3	15	TGTGCCAGCAGTACAGGGGGGGGGTGGCATCAGCCCCAGCATTTT	CASSTGGGWHQPQHF
TRBJ1-1	NA	NA	TRBV25-1	14	TGTGCCAGCAGTGAACGGGGGGGGCTCACTGAAGCTTTCTTT	CASSERGGLTEAFF
TRBJ2-2	NA	few	TRBV9	16	TGTGCCAGCAGCGTAGGATCGAGCGAGGCTACCGGGGAGCTGTTTTTT	CASSVGSSEATGELFF
TRBJ2-1	TRBD2	NA	TRBV4-1	16	TGCGCCAGCAGCCTCGGACTAGCCAGCGCGGGGAATGAGCAGTTCTTC	CASSLGLASAGNEQFF
TRBJ2-1	TRBD2	NA	TRBV7-2	15	TGTGCCAGCAGCCGGGGGGACGCGGCCTACAATGAGCAGTTCTTC	CASSRGDAAYNEQFF
TRBJ2-7	TRBD2	NA	TRBV28	14	TGTGCCAGCAGTTCCGGGACTAGCTCCTACGAGCAGTACTTC	CASSSGTSSYEQYF
TRBJ2-1	NA	NA	TRBV29-1	13	TGCAGCGCTGGGGGCGACCTGTACAATGAGCAGTTCTTC	CSAGGDLYNEQFF
TRBJ1-1	NA	NA	TRBV2	13	TGTGCCAGCAAAGGACAGTGGAACACTGAAGCTTTCTTT	CASKGQWNTEAFF
TRBJ2-2	TRBD2	NA	TRBV7-2	16	TGTGCCAGCAGCCCTTGGGGCGGGAGGGCCACCGGGGAGCTGTTTTTT	CASSPWGGRATGELFF
TRBJ2-2	NA	once	TRBV9	17	TGTGCCAGCAGCCCCCGCCCCGGGACTCCCATGTCCGGGGAGCTGTTTTTT	CASSPRPGTPMSGELFF
TRBJ2-1	NA	NA	TRBV9	14	TGTGCCAGCAGCGTCACCGACCAGGGCAATGAGCAGTTCTTC	CASSVTDQGNEQFF
TRBJ1-1	TRBD1	NA	TRBV4-3	17	TGCGCCAGCAGCCAAGATCTCTTGGGACAGGGTGGCACTGAAGCTTTCTTT	CASSQDLLGQGGTEAFF
TRBJ2-3	TRBD2	NA	TRBV11-2	18	TGTGCCAGCAGCTTGTACCCCCCAGCGGGAGTGGGCACAGATACGCAGTATTTT	CASSLYPPAGVGTDTQYF
TRBJ2-5	NA	NA	TRBV28	14	TGTGCCAGCAGTTTATTAGCGGCCCAAGAGACCCAGTACTTC	CASSLLAAQETQYF
TRBJ1-4	TRBD1	NA	TRBV28	13	TGTGCCAGCGTTGACAGGGGAAGTGAAAAACTGTTTTTT	CASVDRGSEKLFF
TRBJ1-5	NA	NA	TRBV6-6	15	TGTGCCAGCAGTTCCCGGGGGGATAGCAATCAGCCCCAGCATTTT	CASSSRGDSNQPQHF
TRBJ1-6	NA	NA	TRBV10-3	13	TGTGCCATCAGTACAGGATCGGACTCACCCCTCCACTTT	CAISTGSDSPLHF
TRBJ2-5	NA	NA	TRBV6-2/TRBV6-3	17	TGTGCCAGCAGTTCTTTCCACTTTCAGGGTCATCAAGAGACCCAGTACTTC	CASSSFHFQGHQETQYF
TRBJ2-3	NA	once	TRBV19	15	TGTGCCAGTAGTGCGGACTTGGCGGGATCAGATACGCAGTATTTT	CASSADLAGSDTQYF